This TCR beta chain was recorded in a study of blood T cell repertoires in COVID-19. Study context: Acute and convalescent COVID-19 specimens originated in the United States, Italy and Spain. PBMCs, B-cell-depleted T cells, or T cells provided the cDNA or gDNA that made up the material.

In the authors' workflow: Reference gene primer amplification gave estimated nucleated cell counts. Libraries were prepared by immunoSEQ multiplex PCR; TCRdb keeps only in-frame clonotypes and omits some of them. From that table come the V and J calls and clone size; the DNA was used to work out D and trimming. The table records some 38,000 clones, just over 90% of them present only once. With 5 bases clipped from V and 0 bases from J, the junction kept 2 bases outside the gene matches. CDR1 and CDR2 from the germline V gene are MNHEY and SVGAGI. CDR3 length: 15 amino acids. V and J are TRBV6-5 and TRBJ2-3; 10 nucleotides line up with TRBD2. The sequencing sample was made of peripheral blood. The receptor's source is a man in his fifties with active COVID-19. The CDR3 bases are TGTGCCAGCAGTCGTAGCGGGAGGAGCACAGATACGCAGTATTTT. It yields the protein CASSRSGRSTDTQYF.